This T cell receptor (beta chain) was sequenced for a study of tumor and adjacent non-tumor tissue in lung cancer. Findings and limits, study-wide: Patients with more diverse tumor TCRs had worse survival. Normal lung showed higher cumulative top 100 clone frequency than tumor.

The template was RNA from unsorted bulk tissue. Between August and November 2014, newly diagnosed, chemotherapy-naive lung cancer patients underwent thoracic surgery in China. A modified ARM-PCR protocol with three rounds of nested PCR amplified TCRbeta. MiXCR, applied by TCRdb to the multiplex PCR reads, yields one record per CDR3 protein. Among 71,000 or so distinct CDR3 sequences, 75% to 90% were seen once, and the ten largest hold 10% to 15%. Between the trimmed V and J ends, which lost 8 bases and 7 bases, there was a span of 19 bases. CDR1 is SGHKS and CDR2 is YYEKEE in the germline V gene (reference sequence). The CDR3 is 14 amino acids. About this clonotype itself: Antigen specificity is unknown.

Sequencing was done on a sample of lung tumor tissue. The V and J genes are TRBV5-5 and TRBJ1-5; D uncertain. The source is a woman in her forties or fifties with non-small cell lung cancer. CDR3 coding DNA: TGTGCCAGTAGCGAGCGGGGTTTCGTCCAGCCCCAGCATTTT. Encoded protein: CASSERGFVQPQHF.